The clone carrying this T cell receptor (beta chain) appeared a few times. Its antigen is unidentified. This sample was taken from a study of T-cell reconstitution after alpha-beta-depleted transplantation in children. Study-level results: It was newly produced T cells that mostly accounted for T-cell counts and diversity one year after transplant. Reportedly, only several hundred clones from non-depleted graft cells drove alpha-beta T-cell counts at about two months.

CDR3 length: 15 residues. Germline V gene data show CDR1 as SGHKS and CDR2 as YYEKEE (reference sequence). V was clipped by 4 bases and J by 0 bases, with 11 bases between them. TCRbeta library preparation incorporated unique molecular identifiers. TCRdb redid the calling of the PCR reads with MiXCR, one entry per CDR3 protein. The sample includes under 750,000 distinct CDR3 sequences, roughly 23% seen only once; the top ten take around an eighth. The genes are TRBV5-5 and TRBJ2-1; D possibly matches TRBD1 or TRBD2 (5 bases each). The receptor was derived from a boy under three years old who had a stem cell transplant for acute myeloid leukemia, so the T cells may come from the graft donor. The sequences come from PBMCs, mostly from graft donor cells, collected 360 days after TCRalphabeta/CD19-depleted stem cell transplant. The CDR3 spells CASSGTMSSYNEQFF. CDR3 sequence (DNA): TGTGCCAGCAGCGGGACGATGAGCTCCTACAATGAGCAGTTCTTC.